This T cell receptor beta chain stems from a study of T cells in Graves' hyperthyroidism and ophthalmopathy. Points from the study as a whole: A 13 V-J model separated ophthalmopathy from stable hyperthyroidism. Ophthalmopathy was predicted by the model a median of around 5.9 months ahead of onset.

This clonotype was detected many times. Its target is not known. The study left out patients who had uncontrolled infection, other autoimmune disease, pregnancy or lactation. The study based diagnoses on clinical symptoms, serum thyroxine and TRAb, thyroid ultrasound and orbital computed tomography. TCR beta CDR3 region amplification was performed from RNA transcripts. HTBI primers were used for first-round RT-PCR of the TCR CDR3. Via MiXCR, TCRdb re-called the multiplex PCR reads, giving one row per CDR3 protein. The profile shows around 200,000 distinct CDR3 sequences, roughly 18% of them singletons. Losses at the gene ends were 4 bases for V and 5 bases for J; bases not matched to a gene: 4. This CDR3 is built from 14 residues. CDR1 is GTSNPN, CDR2 SVGIG, per germline (reference sequence).

The chain uses TRBV30 and TRBJ1-4, with 10 positions matching TRBD1. This sequence was found in a man aged 35 to 55 with Graves' hyperthyroidism. Sequenced: blood. CDR3 nucleotides: TGTGCCTGGAAGCCGGACAGGGGGAATGAAAAACTGTTTTTT. It is translated as CAWKPDRGNEKLFF.